This TCR beta chain was observed in a study of blood T cell repertoires in COVID-19. Looking at the study overall: Acute-phase and convalescent COVID-19 samples originated in the United States, Italy and Spain. Sources were T cells, B-cell-depleted T cells, or PBMCs; the material itself was cDNA or gDNA.

Per the authors' pipeline: Estimates of nucleated cell counts were drawn from the amplification of reference gene primers. Generated by immunoSEQ multiplex PCR, the TCRdb table keeps only in-frame clones and is missing some. V and J calls and clone size are those listed in that table; D and trimming were worked out from the DNA. Among over 120,000 clones listed, around nine tenths were seen once. The sequenced material came from peripheral blood. This receptor was taken from a woman aged 50 to 65 with active or convalescent COVID-19.

CDR3: CASRGTSATEAFF. The CDR3 DNA reads TGCGCCAGCCGTGGGACTTCGGCAACTGAAGCTTTCTTT. V and J are TRBV5-1 and TRBJ1-1; TRBD1 might be the D (5 bases). Looked up from germline, CDR1 is SGHRS and CDR2 is YFSETQ. Trimming removed 7 bases from V and 5 bases from J, with 15 bases in between. The CDR3 extends over 13 amino acids.